The 2 T cell receptor beta chains given below trace back to one sample, sequenced in a study of Tregs in tolerant kidney transplant recipients (dated by TCRdb to between 2018 and 2021). Transplants used related donors with nonmyeloablative bone marrow transplantation; mixed chimerism was transient in the human trials. The library was produced with the immunoSEQ multiplex PCR assay. What TCRdb holds here is the immuneACCESS table cut down to in-frame rearrangements. Part of the clones is not present; checked against another copy, under half of the missing clones reflect an unresolved V gene, and the others are unexplained. The sample data list about 81,000 clones, and roughly nine tenths of these were observed just once. The ten largest clones take up 1.6% of the sample. The sample was CD4+ T cells from blood (PBMCs), taken 24 months after the transplant. These receptor sequences come from a human patient who received a combined kidney and bone marrow transplant. After a transplant, the graft donor may have provided part of the T cells.

With respect to this clone: Other DNA sequences from this sample encode an identical CDR3 as well. The chain couples TRBV30 to TRBJ2-1; 12 positions agree with TRBD2. From germline, CDR1 is GTSNPN and CDR2 SVGIG (reference sequence). V lost 2 bases, J lost 10 bases, and 18 bases stayed unmatched. The CDR3 is 18 residues long. CDR3 amino acids: CAWSQDTGTSGGLGEQFF. The CDR3 DNA sequence: TGTGCCTGGAGTCAGGACACAGGCACTAGCGGGGGGTTGGGAGAGCAGTTCTTC. Full variable domain (remainder filled in from reference TRBV30 and TRBJ2-1): SQTIHQWPATLVQPVGSPLSLECTVEGTSNPNLYWYRQAAGRGLQLLFYSVGIGQISSEVPQNLSASRPQDRQFILSSKKLLLSDSGFYLCAWSQDTGTSGGLGEQFFGPGTRLTVL.

The J gene is TRBJ1-2, the V gene TRBV9; 9 nucleotides line up with TRBD1. J lost 4 bases, V lost 4 bases, and 11 bases had no gene match. The CDR3 is 16 residues long. Germline V gene sequence: CDR1 SGDLS, CDR2 YYNGEE. The CDR3 nucleotides read TGTGCCAGCAGCCCTGGGGGAACAGGGGGCCTCTATGGCTACACCTTC. Translation gives CASSPGGTGGLYGYTF. Together with reference TRBV9 and TRBJ1-2, the CDR3 gives the full variable domain: DSGVTQTPKHLITATGQRVTLRCSPRSGDLSVYWYQQSLDQGLQFLIQYYNGEERAKGNILERFSAQQFPDLHSELNLSSLELGDSALYFCASSPGGTGGLYGYTFGSGTRLTVV.